The clone carrying this TCR beta chain was recorded at least ten times. Its matching antigen is unknown. TCR beta CDR3 sequences were amplified from RNA transcripts. RT-PCR in the first round (using the HTBI primer set) targeted the TCR CDR3. MiXCR, run by TCRdb on the multiplex PCR reads, gives a single entry per CDR3 protein. The sample has approximately 520,000 distinct CDR3 sequences; less than 25% are singletons. The sample comes from a study of T cells in Graves' hyperthyroidism and ophthalmopathy. Study results and caveats: The blood repertoire included most of the expanded thyroid clonotypes above 0.001.

The CDR3 loop spans 13 amino acids. V lost 3 bases and J lost 1, with 9 bases in between. Germline values: CDR1 DFQATT, CDR2 SNEGSKA (reference sequence). Clinical symptoms, serum thyroxine and TRAb, thyroid ultrasound and orbital computed tomography were used for the diagnoses. The chain joins TRBV20-1 to TRBJ1-1, with D perhaps matching TRBD1 (6 bases). The sequenced sample consisted of blood. This TCR was recovered from a man aged 18 to 30 with Graves' hyperthyroidism. DNA for the CDR3: TGCAGTGCTAGGAGGGGGACGAACACTGAAGCTTTCTTT. Protein sequence: CSARRGTNTEAFF.